These 18 T cell receptor beta chains were sequenced from one sample in a study of blood T cells in healthy people across ages. A sample-barcoded 5' primer and a J-beta primer mix were used in a second PCR of roughly 7 to 11 cycles. TCRdb processed the 5' RACE reads anew with MiXCR; each CDR3 protein has one entry. Here the sample spans some 800,000 distinct CDR3 sequences, 25% being singletons. These data were also filed under a second study, of T cells of mothers and their children.

The specimen was blood. These receptor sequences come from a boy between 10 and 17 years old in good health.

The chain uses TRBV7-2 and TRBJ1-3; D gene ambiguous. Per the germline V gene, CDR1 is SGHTA and CDR2 is FQGNSA. The CDR3 covers 17 residues. Trimming shortened V by 1 base and J by 1 base, and 14 bases separated the two germline ends. The CDR3 protein is CASSLGSRAGSGNTIYF. The CDR3, as DNA: TGTGCCAGCAGCTTAGGTTCCCGTGCAGGATCTGGAAACACCATATATTTT.

The rearrangement uses TRBV4-1 and TRBJ1-5; D is unresolved. The CDR3 spans 13 residues. Trimming removed 0 bases at V and 5 bases at J, with 5 bases between. Germline CDR1 is MGHRA and CDR2 is YSYEKL. DNA of the CDR3: TGCGCCAGCAGCCAAGACTGGGATCAGCCCCAGCATTTT. It codes for CASSQDWDQPQHF.

This chain uses TRBV9 with TRBJ1-5, with D unresolved. Germline V lookup: CDR1 SGDLS, CDR2 YYNGEE. V lost 4 bases and J 3 bases, leaving 11 bases between the germline ends. The length of the CDR3 is 14 residues. CDR3 in DNA: TGTGCCAGCAGCTTAGGACTTGTCAATCAGCCCCAGCATTTT. Residues: CASSLGLVNQPQHF.

This chain connects TRBV27 to TRBJ1-2, with a tentative D call TRBD1 (6 bases). This CDR3 is built from 13 residues. The ends were cut back, 6 bases at V and 5 bases at J, with 13 bases in the middle. The germline gives CDR1 MNHEY, CDR2 SMNVEV (reference sequence). The CDR3 region has the DNA TGTGCCAGCAGGGAAGGGGGAGGGTATGGCTACACCTTC. Protein: CASREGGGYGYTF.

The sample holds one count of this clonotype. This sequence joins TRBV5-1 and TRBJ2-3, with D possibly being TRBD1 (5 bases). The V end lost 4 bases, the J end lost 1 base, and 13 bases lay between the germline ends. The germline V gene encodes CDR1 SGHRS and CDR2 YFSETQ. This CDR3 region has 15 residues. CDR3 DNA sequence: TGCGCCAGCAGCACAGGTCGCTCCGGCACAGATACGCAGTATTTT. Its translation is CASSTGRSGTDTQYF.

This chain links TRBV5-1 with TRBJ1-1; D not certain. Trimming stripped 3 bases from V and 0 bases from J, with 9 bases between. The CDR3 spans 14 residues. Germline V gene lookup returns CDR1 SGHRS and CDR2 YFSETQ. The CDR3 DNA sequence: TGCGCCAGCAGCTCCACTACTATGAACACTGAAGCTTTCTTT. This translates into CASSSTTMNTEAFF.

The V gene is TRBV7-8, the J gene TRBJ1-2; the D gene is possibly TRBD1 (5 bases). There are 13 residues in the CDR3. With 6 bases removed from V and 8 bases from J, the gap between germline ends came to 16 bases. The V gene's germline CDR1 is SGHVS and CDR2 FQNEAQ. The CDR3: CASSRGQEGGYTF. The CDR3 DNA is TGTGCCAGCAGTCGGGGCCAAGAGGGGGGCTACACCTTC.

The J gene is TRBJ2-5, the V gene TRBV4-3; 7 positions match TRBD1. The end of the DNA aligns better with TRBJ2-1, so the J call may be wrong. This CDR3 region has 15 residues. Per the germline V gene, CDR1 is LGHNA and CDR2 is YSLEER. The CDR3 DNA reads TGCGCCAGCAGCCTCGACAGGGAACTAGGGAATGAGCAGTTCTTC. It codes for CASSLDRELGNEQFF.

The chain uses TRBV25-1 and TRBJ2-2, with D possibly being TRBD2 (6 bases). CDR3 length: 15 amino acids. Per germline, CDR1 MGHDK and CDR2 SYGVNS. Between the trimmed V and J ends, which lost 6 bases and 0 bases, there was a span of 11 bases. CDR3 sequence: CASRGGTSNTGELFF. The CDR3 DNA reads TGTGCCAGCAGAGGCGGGACTTCGAACACCGGGGAGCTGTTTTTT.

The rearrangement joins TRBV15 to TRBJ2-3; no clear D. This CDR3 spans 13 amino acids. V lost 0 bases, J lost 4 bases, and 5 bases lay in between. CDR1 and CDR2 (germline): LNHNV, YYDKDF (reference sequence). Here the CDR3 DNA reads TGTGCCACCAGCAGAGATCCGGCAGATACGCAGTATTTT. It encodes CATSRDPADTQYF.

The V and J genes are TRBV7-2 and TRBJ2-1; D is ambiguous. Trimming pared 4 bases from V and 5 bases from J, leaving 18 bases between. This CDR3 has 16 amino acids. Germline CDR1 and CDR2: SGHTA and FQGNSA. DNA of the CDR3: TGTGCCAGCAGCTCCCACCCGGGCTCCCAGAACAATGAGCAGTTCTTC. It yields the protein CASSSHPGSQNNEQFF.

This clonotype was seen many times. The V gene is TRBV5-1, the J gene TRBJ1-2, with D uncertain. CDR1 and CDR2 from the germline V gene are SGHRS and YFSETQ. Trimming took 1 base from V and 2 from J, leaving 6 bases between them. This CDR3 has 13 amino acids. In DNA form, the CDR3 reads TGCGCCAGCAGCTTGTCCTGGAACTATGGCTACACCTTC. Residues: CASSLSWNYGYTF.

This clonotype was seen a handful of times. The rearrangement uses TRBV27 and TRBJ2-5, with D perhaps given as TRBD1 or TRBD2 (5 bases each). The V and J ends lost 5 bases and 4 bases respectively, with 17 bases between them. Germline loops: CDR1 MNHEY, CDR2 SMNVEV (reference sequence). The CDR3 consists of 15 residues. The chain's CDR3 is CASSPLYSRGETQYF. The CDR3 coding sequence is TGTGCCAGCAGTCCCCTCTACTCGAGGGGAGAGACCCAGTACTTC.

This clonotype was seen a few times. The chain combines TRBV21-1 with TRBJ1-3; the table's D call of TRBD1 was not tested on the DNA. TRBV21-1 is a known pseudogene. This CDR3 has 15 amino acids. Here the CDR3 DNA reads TGTGCCAGCAGCCCCCCGGACAGGTCTGGAAACACCATATATTTT. It encodes CASSPPDRSGNTIYF.

The genes are TRBV27 and TRBJ2-1; D is perhaps TRBD1 (7 bases). The CDR3 runs to 16 residues. The V end lost 3 bases, the J end lost 2 bases, and 14 bases lay between the germline ends. Germline V lookup: CDR1 MNHEY, CDR2 SMNVEV (reference sequence). The CDR3 sequence is CASSFDRDSTYNEQFF. CDR3 nucleotides: TGTGCCAGCAGTTTTGACAGGGACTCCACCTACAATGAGCAGTTCTTC.

This clonotype has only one observation. The chain carries TRBV28 and TRBJ1-5; D gene unclear. V was pared by 11 bases and J by 7 bases, with 15 bases between. The CDR3 consists of 12 residues. Germline V lookup: CDR1 MDHEN, CDR2 SYDVKM. The CDR3, as DNA: TGTGCCGCCGCGGACTATGGGCAGCCCCAGCATTTT. It encodes CAAADYGQPQHF.

The rearrangement links TRBV2 to TRBJ2-6, with D unclear. Germline values: CDR1 SNHLY, CDR2 FYNNEI. Trimming left V 7 bases short and J 6 bases short, with 4 bases between. CDR3 size: 11 residues. CDR3 in amino acids: CASTMANVLTF. In DNA form, the CDR3 reads TGTGCCAGCACTATGGCCAACGTCCTGACTTTC.

The chain's CDR3 is CASGGTPTTNEKLFF. The CDR3 DNA reads TGTGCCAGCGGAGGGACTCCAACAACTAATGAAAAACTGTTTTTT. V gene TRBV28 combines with J gene TRBJ1-4; perhaps TRBD1 as D (5 bases). Trimming took off 8 bases at V and 0 bases at J, with 13 bases between the two ends. The germline V gene encodes CDR1 MDHEN and CDR2 SYDVKM. The CDR3 is made up of 15 amino acids.